Below, 26 T cell receptor beta chains from the same sample are listed, as sequenced in a study of cytomegalovirus exposure and HLA in healthy donors (TCRdb year 2017). The protocol used for the library was the immunoSEQ multiplex PCR assay. A mixture of 60 forward primers for TCR Vbeta segments and 13 reverse primers for TCR Jbeta segments was used in the multiplex PCR. TCRdb stores this immuneACCESS table with in-frame sequences only. Part of the clones is absent; in the studies checked, under half of the shortfall reflects unresolved V genes, and no reason is known for the rest. This sample holds 95,000 to 150,000 clones; under 85% were observed only once. Clones ranked in the top ten supply 10% to 15% of the sample. Sequenced: PBMCs. These receptors were taken from a woman aged 40-49 years in good health and CMV-seropositive.

This chain links TRBV6-6 with TRBJ2-6; 9 bases are shared with TRBD1. The germline V gene has CDR1 MNHNY and CDR2 SVGAGI (reference sequence). V lost 6 bases to trimming and J lost 4 bases; unmatched junction nucleotides: 4. The CDR3 covers 15 residues. The CDR3 region is CASRRDRAGANVLTF. CDR3 bases: TGTGCCAGCAGGCGGGACAGGGCAGGGGCCAACGTCCTGACTTTC.

V gene TRBV15 combines with J gene TRBJ1-6; D uncertain. CDR3 length: 13 residues. The V end lost 1 base, the J end lost 8 bases, and 6 bases lay between the germline ends. Per germline, CDR1 LNHNV and CDR2 YYDKDF (reference sequence). CDR3 protein: CATSRALYSPLHF. Written as DNA, the CDR3 is TGTGCCACCAGCAGAGCCCTGTATTCACCCCTCCACTTT.

J is TRBJ1-1 and V is TRBV28; 8 bases map to TRBD1. Losses at the gene ends were 6 bases for V and 3 bases for J; bases not matched to a gene: 6. Germline CDR1 reads MDHEN; CDR2 reads SYDVKM. This CDR3 is built from 14 residues. The CDR3 DNA sequence: TGTGCCAGCAGCCTACAGGGGGGGGACACTGAAGCTTTCTTT. Translating gives CASSLQGGDTEAFF.

This clone has just one count. The chain is built from TRBV18 and TRBJ2-1; D perhaps matches TRBD1 (12 bases). CDR1 and CDR2 (germline): KGHSH, LQKENI. This CDR3 is 21 amino acids long. V gave up 6 bases and J gave up 9 bases, with 39 bases separating them. The CDR3 nucleotides read TGTGCCAGCTCGTCCGAGTCGCGGGACAGGGGGCTAGCGGGAGGTCGCGGTGAGCAGTTCTTC. Translating it yields CASSSESRDRGLAGGRGEQFF.

The chain uses TRBV6-4 and TRBJ2-2; maybe TRBD2 (5 bases). This CDR3 has 14 amino acids. Germline assignment: CDR1 MRHNA and CDR2 SNTAGT. V was clipped by 3 bases and J by 5 bases, with 10 bases between them. The CDR3 sequence is CASSEGGATGELFF. The CDR3 DNA reads TGTGCCAGCAGTGAAGGAGGCGCTACCGGGGAGCTGTTTTTT.

The chain carries TRBV18 and TRBJ2-7; TRBD1 agrees at 7 bases. From germline, CDR1 is KGHSH and CDR2 LQKENI. The V gene end was trimmed by 1 base and the J gene end by 5 bases; junction bases not matched to a gene: 11. The CDR3 has 16 amino acids. The CDR3 loop reads CASSPRGPGGANEQYF. DNA for the CDR3: TGTGCCAGCTCACCACGAGGCCCAGGGGGAGCGAACGAGCAGTACTTC.

The chain carries TRBV10-3 and TRBJ2-5; the match to TRBD2 covers 16 bases. Germline V gene sequence: CDR1 ENHRY, CDR2 SYGVKD. V lost 9 bases to trimming and J lost 4 bases; unmatched junction nucleotides: 5. This CDR3 is built from 15 residues. The CDR3 spells CAIGTSGRGGETQYF. CDR3 nucleotides: TGTGCCATTGGGACTAGCGGGAGGGGTGGAGAGACCCAGTACTTC.

The rearrangement joins TRBV28 to TRBJ2-7; no firm D call. Between the trimmed V and J ends, which lost 6 bases and 5 bases, there was a span of 14 bases. From germline, CDR1 is MDHEN and CDR2 SYDVKM. This CDR3 has 13 residues. As DNA, the CDR3 is TGTGCCAGCAGCCCTAATCATGCCCACGAGCAGTACTTC. Its protein product is CASSPNHAHEQYF.

The J gene is TRBJ2-7, the V gene TRBV19, with D possibly matching TRBD2 (6 bases). CDR1 and CDR2 (germline): LNHDA, SQIVND (reference sequence). V dropped 5 bases and J dropped 5 bases, with 16 bases sitting between them. The CDR3 sequence is 14 residues long. The CDR3 loop reads CASSLLTSADEQYF. CDR3 DNA sequence: TGTGCCAGTAGTCTTCTGACTAGTGCTGACGAGCAGTACTTC.

The J gene is TRBJ2-1, the V gene TRBV6-6, with 12 bases matching TRBD2. Germline values: CDR1 MNHNY, CDR2 SVGAGI (reference sequence). The V segment lost 7 bases and the J segment 12 bases; nucleotides outside the gene matches: 10. This CDR3 is built from 14 residues. The CDR3 loop reads CASTGLAGSWGQFF. CDR3 DNA sequence: TGTGCCAGCACCGGACTAGCGGGATCCTGGGGGCAGTTCTTC.

The chain links TRBV30 to TRBJ1-2, with D uncertain. Per the germline V gene, CDR1 is GTSNPN and CDR2 is SVGIG (reference sequence). This CDR3 is built from 13 residues. Trimming removed 0 bases at V and 8 bases at J, with 13 bases between. The CDR3 nucleotides are TGTGCCTGGAGTGTTGGAGGCAGAGAGGGCTACACCTTC. As protein: CAWSVGGREGYTF.

J is TRBJ2-3 and V is TRBV21-1; TRBD1, as called in the table, went unchecked against the DNA. TRBV21-1 is reported as a pseudogene. This CDR3 has 16 amino acids. CDR3 sequence (DNA): TGTGCCAGCAGCAAAGGCACCGGGACAAACACAGATACGCAGTATTTT. It encodes CASSKGTGTNTDTQYF.

This CDR3 reads CASSTDPGTNEKLFF. DNA for the CDR3: TGTGCCAGCAGCACCGACCCAGGAACTAATGAAAAACTGTTTTTT. The rearrangement links TRBV7-9 to TRBJ1-4; D gene ambiguous. Trimming left V 5 bases short and J 1 base short, with 11 bases between. Germline CDR1 reads SEHNR; CDR2 reads FQNEAQ (reference sequence). The CDR3 contains 15 residues.

This clone appeared a few times. The chain recombines TRBV6-4 with TRBJ1-5; 7 bases line up with TRBD1. Trimming took 6 bases from V and 6 from J; bases not matched to a gene: 11. Germline CDR1 reads MRHNA; CDR2 reads SNTAGT. This CDR3 contains 15 residues. DNA for the CDR3: TGTGCCAGCAGCGAGGGGGCAGGGGGAGGTCAGCCCCAGCATTTT. It codes for CASSEGAGGGQPQHF.

This clone was counted a single time. The genes are TRBV9 and TRBJ2-3; perhaps TRBD1 as D (5 bases). Germline CDR1 and CDR2: SGDLS and YYNGEE. V was trimmed by 1 base and J by 3 bases, leaving 12 bases between them. The length of the CDR3 is 15 residues. The CDR3 DNA reads TGTGCCAGCAGCGTAACCAGGGTAGGGACAGATACGCAGTATTTT. Its translation: CASSVTRVGTDTQYF. The full variable domain, completed using reference TRBV9 and TRBJ2-3, is DSGVTQTPKHLITATGQRVTLRCSPRSGDLSVYWYQQSLDQGLQFLIQYYNGEERAKGNILERFSAQQFPDLHSELNLSSLELGDSALYFCASSVTRVGTDTQYFGPGTRLTVL.

The chain recombines TRBV11-2 with TRBJ2-7, with 11 positions matching TRBD2. The V segment lost 3 bases and the J segment 2 bases; nucleotides outside the gene matches: 3. Looked up from germline, CDR1 is SGHAT and CDR2 is FQNNGV. The length of the CDR3 is 15 residues. The CDR3 sequence: CASSLMGLAAYEQYF. In nucleotides, the CDR3 is TGTGCCAGCAGCTTGATGGGACTAGCGGCCTACGAGCAGTACTTC.

The chain combines TRBV19 with TRBJ1-3; TRBD1 is a possible D gene (6 bases). In germline, CDR1 is LNHDA, CDR2 SQIVND (reference sequence). V lost 9 bases to trimming and J lost 0 bases, with 12 bases between them. The CDR3 extends over 14 amino acids. The CDR3 sequence is CASKTGPSGNTIYF. Written as DNA, the CDR3 is TGTGCCAGCAAAACAGGGCCCTCTGGAAACACCATATATTTT.

The gene calls are TRBV5-5 and TRBJ1-5; 7 bases fit TRBD1. With 1 base clipped from V and 5 bases from J, the junction kept 6 bases outside the gene matches. CDR1 is SGHKS and CDR2 is YYEKEE in the germline V gene (reference sequence). This CDR3 has 15 amino acids. The CDR3 coding sequence is TGTGCCAGCAGCTTGCGAGGGGGCCCTGATCAGCCCCAGCATTTT. Protein: CASSLRGGPDQPQHF.

The V and J genes are TRBV7-2 and TRBJ1-1; 7 nucleotides align to TRBD1. This CDR3 contains 14 residues. V shed 1 base and J 5 bases; nucleotides not matched to a gene: 4. Germline CDR1 SGHTA, CDR2 FQGNSA. This chain's CDR3 is CASSLGGTVTEAFF. The CDR3 nucleotides are TGTGCCAGCAGCTTAGGGGGGACAGTGACTGAAGCTTTCTTT. The entire variable domain, with the rest obtained from reference TRBV7-2 and TRBJ1-1, is as follows: GAGVSQSPSNKVTEKGKDVELRCDPISGHTALYWYRQSLGQGLEFLIYFQGNSAPDKSGLPSDRFSAERTGGSVSTLTIQRTQQEDSAVYLCASSLGGTVTEAFFGQGTRLTVV.

This clone turned up a few times. This chain connects TRBV4-1 to TRBJ2-1, with TRBD2 matching 9 bases. The CDR3 is 17 residues long. Germline V gene lookup returns CDR1 MGHRA and CDR2 YSYEKL. V trimming: 0 bases; J trimming: 8 bases; junction bases outside the gene matches: 11. CDR3 DNA: TGCGCCAGCAGCCAAGATCGAGGTAGCGGGAGAAGGTATGAGCAGTTCTTC. This translates into CASSQDRGSGRRYEQFF.

The rearrangement joins TRBV5-1 to TRBJ1-2; 12 bases align to TRBD1. The V gene's germline CDR1 is SGHRS and CDR2 YFSETQ. The V segment lost 4 bases and the J segment 7 bases; nucleotides outside the gene matches: 8. The CDR3 extends over 15 amino acids. The CDR3 bases are TGCGCCAGCAGCCAAACCCGGGACAGGGGGCTTGGCTACACCTTC. This encodes CASSQTRDRGLGYTF.

Only a few counts were recorded for this clone. The chain joins TRBV5-5 to TRBJ1-5, with D possibly matching TRBD1 (6 bases). CDR1 and CDR2 from the germline V gene are SGHKS and YYEKEE (reference sequence). This CDR3 is built from 14 residues. V lost 4 bases, J lost 3 bases, and 11 bases lay in between. The chain's CDR3 is CASSPRDINQPQHF. The CDR3 bases are TGTGCCAGCAGCCCAAGGGACATCAATCAGCCCCAGCATTTT.

This chain joins TRBV10-3 and TRBJ2-1, with D possibly being TRBD2 (5 bases). The CDR3 spans 15 residues. Per germline, CDR1 ENHRY and CDR2 SYGVKD. V was cut by 4 bases and J by 2 bases, with 12 bases left in between. In DNA, the CDR3 is TGTGCCATCAGTGGGGGAGCGTTAACCTACAATGAGCAGTTCTTC. Its protein is CAISGGALTYNEQFF.

The J gene is TRBJ2-1, the V gene TRBV29-1; TRBD1 matches at 11 bases. In germline, CDR1 is SQVTM, CDR2 ANQGSEA. The V gene end was trimmed by 6 bases and the J gene end by 4 bases; junction bases not matched to a gene: 5. The CDR3 has 14 residues. This CDR3 is CSVRTGGGYNEQFF. The CDR3 DNA reads as TGCAGCGTGCGGACAGGGGGCGGTTACAATGAGCAGTTCTTC.

This chain links TRBV6-5 with TRBJ1-2, with 8 bases that match TRBD1. J gave up 6 bases and V 6 bases, and 12 bases lay outside the gene matches. CDR3 length equals 15 residues. CDR1 and CDR2 from the germline V gene are MNHEY and SVGAGI. CDR3 sequence (DNA): TGTGCCAGCAGCTACCTTGGACAGGGAATGGATGGCTACACCTTC. Translating gives CASSYLGQGMDGYTF.

The chain combines TRBV28 with TRBJ1-1; perhaps TRBD1 as D (6 bases). The CDR3 runs 14 residues. V was pared by 3 bases and J by 7 bases, with 15 bases between. Germline assignment: CDR1 MDHEN and CDR2 SYDVKM. The CDR3 loop is CASSFSGALSEAFF. CDR3 nucleotides: TGTGCCAGCAGTTTCTCAGGGGCTTTGAGTGAAGCTTTCTTT.